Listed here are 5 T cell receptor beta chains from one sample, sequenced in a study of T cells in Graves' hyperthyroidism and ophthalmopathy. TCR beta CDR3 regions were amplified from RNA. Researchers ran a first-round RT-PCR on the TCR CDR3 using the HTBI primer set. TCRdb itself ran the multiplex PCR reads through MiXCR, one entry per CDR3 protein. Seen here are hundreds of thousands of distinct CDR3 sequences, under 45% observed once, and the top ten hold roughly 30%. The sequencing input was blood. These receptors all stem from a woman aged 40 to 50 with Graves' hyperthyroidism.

The CDR3 sequence is CSAKRLDANTGELFF. The CDR3 DNA reads TGCAGTGCAAAGAGACTCGACGCGAACACCGGGGAGCTGTTTTTT. V gene TRBV20-1 combines with J gene TRBJ2-2; D unresolved. V was clipped by 6 bases and J by 0 bases, with 14 bases between them. The CDR3 runs 15 residues. CDR1 and CDR2 (germline): DFQATT, SNEGSKA (reference sequence).

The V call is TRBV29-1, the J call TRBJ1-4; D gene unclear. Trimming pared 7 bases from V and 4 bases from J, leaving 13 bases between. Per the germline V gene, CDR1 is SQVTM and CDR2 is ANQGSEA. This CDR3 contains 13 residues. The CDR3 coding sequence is TGCAGCGCCGACGGGCCTGGTAATGAAAAACTGTTTTTT. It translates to CSADGPGNEKLFF. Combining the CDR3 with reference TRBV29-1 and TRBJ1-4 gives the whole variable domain SAVISQKPSRDICQRGTSLTIQCQVDSQVTMMFWYRQQPGQSLTLIATANQGSEATYESGFVIDKFPISRPNLTFSTLTVSNMSPEDSSIYLCSADGPGNEKLFFGSGTQLSVL.

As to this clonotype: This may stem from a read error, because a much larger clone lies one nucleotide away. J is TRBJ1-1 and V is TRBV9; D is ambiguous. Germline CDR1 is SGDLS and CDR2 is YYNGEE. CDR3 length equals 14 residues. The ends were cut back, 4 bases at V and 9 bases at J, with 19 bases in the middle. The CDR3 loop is CASSIDLVPSKAFF. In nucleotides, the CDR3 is TGTGCCAGCAGCATTGACTTGGTTCCCTCTAAAGCTTTCTTT.

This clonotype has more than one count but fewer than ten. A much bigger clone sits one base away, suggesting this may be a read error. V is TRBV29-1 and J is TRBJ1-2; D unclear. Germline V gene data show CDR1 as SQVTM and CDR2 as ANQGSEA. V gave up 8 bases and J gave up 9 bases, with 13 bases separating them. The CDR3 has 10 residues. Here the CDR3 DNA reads TGCAGCATCGGGGTATTGAGCTACACCTTC. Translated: CSIGVLSYTF.

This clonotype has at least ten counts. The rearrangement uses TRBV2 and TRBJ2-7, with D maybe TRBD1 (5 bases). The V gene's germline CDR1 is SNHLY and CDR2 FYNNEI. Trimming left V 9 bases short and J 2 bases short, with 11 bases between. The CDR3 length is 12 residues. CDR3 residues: CASVGAPYEQYF. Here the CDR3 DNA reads TGTGCCAGTGTAGGGGCCCCCTACGAGCAGTACTTC.